In this sample, the clone carrying this T cell receptor (beta chain) turned up many times. Its antigen is unidentified. The CDR3 sequence is 15 residues long. The V gene end was trimmed by 3 bases and the J gene end by 2 bases; junction bases not matched to a gene: 3. The germline V gene has CDR1 KGHSH and CDR2 LQKENI. Exclusion criteria comprised uncontrolled infection, other autoimmune disease, pregnancy or lactation. Diagnoses were established using clinical symptoms, serum thyroxine and TRAb, thyroid ultrasound and orbital computed tomography. Regions amplified from RNA transcripts were the TCR beta CDR3 regions. TCR CDR3 regions were first amplified by RT-PCR with HTBI primers. TCRdb re-called the multiplex PCR reads with MiXCR, one entry per CDR3 protein. Of about 400,000 distinct CDR3 sequences in the sample, roughly 25% were seen once. These data originate in a study of T cells in Graves' hyperthyroidism and ophthalmopathy. Regarding the study as a whole: Among clonotypes expanded in thyroid above 0.001, most were also found in blood. Stable hyperthyroidism was separated from ophthalmopathy by a model based on 13 V-J features.

The V and J genes are TRBV18 and TRBJ2-3, with 9 bases fitting TRBD2. The receptor's source is a middle-aged man with Graves' hyperthyroidism. Sequenced: blood. The CDR3 coding sequence is TGTGCCAGCTCACCGGGACTAGCCAACACAGATACGCAGTATTTT. This encodes CASSPGLANTDTQYF.